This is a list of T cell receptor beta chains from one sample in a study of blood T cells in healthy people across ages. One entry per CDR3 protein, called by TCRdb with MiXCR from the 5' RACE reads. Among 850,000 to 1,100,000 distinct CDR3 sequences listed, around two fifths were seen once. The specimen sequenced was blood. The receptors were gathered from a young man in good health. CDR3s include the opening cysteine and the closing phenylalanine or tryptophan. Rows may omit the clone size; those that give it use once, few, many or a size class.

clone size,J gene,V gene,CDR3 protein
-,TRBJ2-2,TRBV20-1,CSARRPGQRNTGELFF
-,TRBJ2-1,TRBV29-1,CSAGTSVAETQFF
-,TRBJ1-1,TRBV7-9,CASSPGQGGGEAFF
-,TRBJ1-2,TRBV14,CASSQDSTCLRYGYTF
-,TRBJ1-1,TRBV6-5,CASSYSAGYTEAFF
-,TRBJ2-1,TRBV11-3,CASSAGAGVNNEQFF
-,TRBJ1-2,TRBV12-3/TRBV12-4,CASSFGGTPAAYGYIF
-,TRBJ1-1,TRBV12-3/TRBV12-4,CASSYPRQENTEAFF
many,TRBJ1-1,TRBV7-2,CASSLGHPEAFF
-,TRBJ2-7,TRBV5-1,CASSWTGNNEQYF
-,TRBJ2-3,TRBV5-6,CASSQETGSYADTQYF